This passage covers 5 T cell receptor beta chains from one sample sequenced in a study of cytomegalovirus exposure and HLA in healthy donors. PCR amplification relied on 60 Vbeta primers (plus 13 Jbeta primers). Assay: immunoSEQ multiplex PCR; the TCRdb copy retains only in-frame clones and omits some. The sample records roughly 140,000 clones, about 80% being singletons. The sequencing input was PBMCs. These receptors were collected from a woman between 18 and 29 years old in good health and CMV-seropositive.

This sequence joins TRBV5-1 and TRBJ2-2; no reliable D call. V was trimmed by 5 bases and J by 0 bases, leaving 8 bases between them. Germline lookup yields CDR1 SGHRS and CDR2 YFSETQ. The CDR3 is 14 residues long. The CDR3 DNA reads TGCGCCAGCAGTGTAGAGGCGAACACCGGGGAGCTGTTTTTT. It codes for CASSVEANTGELFF.

The chain recombines TRBV2 with TRBJ2-7, with D perhaps TRBD1 (6 bases). This CDR3 is 16 amino acids long. V was cut by 2 bases and J by 2 bases, with 16 bases left in between. Germline-derived CDR1 and CDR2 are SNHLY and FYNNEI. DNA of the CDR3: TGTGCCAGCAGTGAATATGTTTGGACAGAGACCTACGAGCAGTACTTC. It specifies CASSEYVWTETYEQYF.

The chain joins TRBV27 to TRBJ2-3, with D possibly matching TRBD1 (5 bases). Germline loops: CDR1 MNHEY, CDR2 SMNVEV (reference sequence). The CDR3 totals 15 residues. The V end was cut by 2 bases, the J end by 5 bases, with 14 bases between. CDR3 amino acids: CASSLRYQGRDTQYF. In nucleotides, the CDR3 is TGTGCCAGCAGTTTAAGGTATCAGGGTAGAGATACGCAGTATTTT.

V is TRBV5-5 and J is TRBJ1-2; 7 bases match TRBD1. Per the germline V gene, CDR1 is SGHKS and CDR2 is YYEKEE (reference sequence). The V and J ends lost 3 bases and 8 bases, in that order; junction bases with no gene match: 7. This CDR3 is 13 amino acids long. In DNA, the CDR3 is TGTGCCAGCAGCTCTGGACAGGATAGAGGCTACACCTTC. This encodes CASSSGQDRGYTF.

The chain employs TRBV18 and TRBJ2-5; D is possibly TRBD2 (5 bases). CDR3 size: 13 residues. V gave up 1 base and J gave up 5 bases, with 8 bases separating them. Germline V lookup: CDR1 KGHSH, CDR2 LQKENI. CDR3 sequence: CASSPRVAETQYF. CDR3 coding DNA: TGTGCCAGCTCACCACGGGTAGCGGAGACCCAGTACTTC.